This is a list of T cell receptor beta chains from one sample in a study of PD-1 blockade in classical Hodgkin lymphoma. TCRdb keeps only in-frame clones here, not all; method: immunoSEQ multiplex PCR. The sample has over 50,000 clones; about 84% are singletons. Sequences were derived from peripheral blood mononuclear cells (PBMCs), sampled at baseline. The receptors stem from a human donor with classical Hodgkin lymphoma. Both conserved end residues are part of each CDR3. D genes are given only for firm matches. The size field is filled for only some rows; it gives once, few, many or a size class.

v_gene: TRBV29-1; d_gene: TRBD1; abundance: NA; j_gene: TRBJ1-1; CDR3aa: CSVELGQGNTEAFF
v_gene: TRBV7-9; d_gene: NA; abundance: few; j_gene: TRBJ2-1; CDR3aa: CASSTERRGNEQFF
v_gene: TRBV7-2; d_gene: NA; abundance: NA; j_gene: TRBJ2-2; CDR3aa: CASSGVVGELFF
v_gene: TRBV5-5; d_gene: NA; abundance: NA; j_gene: TRBJ1-2; CDR3aa: CASLPGGGDGYTF
v_gene: TRBV10-1; d_gene: TRBD1; abundance: NA; j_gene: TRBJ1-2; CDR3aa: CASSESRGHGYTF
v_gene: TRBV11-3; d_gene: TRBD2; abundance: NA; j_gene: TRBJ2-2; CDR3aa: CASSFRLAGATGELFF
v_gene: TRBV14; d_gene: NA; abundance: once; j_gene: TRBJ2-7; CDR3aa: CASSQGPLPYEQYF
v_gene: TRBV10-3; d_gene: NA; abundance: NA; j_gene: TRBJ2-7; CDR3aa: CAISEYDHEQYF
v_gene: TRBV5-5; d_gene: NA; abundance: few; j_gene: TRBJ1-1; CDR3aa: CASRKRPGGSVNTEAFF
v_gene: TRBV19; d_gene: NA; abundance: NA; j_gene: TRBJ1-1; CDR3aa: CASSPHTGWGSNTEAFF
v_gene: TRBV18; d_gene: NA; abundance: NA; j_gene: TRBJ2-1; CDR3aa: CASSINGQESNEQFF
v_gene: TRBV7-2; d_gene: NA; abundance: once; j_gene: TRBJ2-1; CDR3aa: CASSFVEQFF
v_gene: TRBV11-2; d_gene: NA; abundance: NA; j_gene: TRBJ1-3; CDR3aa: CASSLEPGTRSTIYF
v_gene: TRBV7-2; d_gene: NA; abundance: NA; j_gene: TRBJ2-3; CDR3aa: CASSPQVRRQDTQYF
v_gene: TRBV6-6; d_gene: NA; abundance: once; j_gene: TRBJ1-5; CDR3aa: CASSKGPAGQPQHF
v_gene: TRBV19; d_gene: NA; abundance: few; j_gene: TRBJ2-1; CDR3aa: CASSGREQFF
v_gene: TRBV27; d_gene: TRBD1; abundance: NA; j_gene: TRBJ1-2; CDR3aa: CASSRQDRGGGYTF
v_gene: TRBV7-9; d_gene: NA; abundance: NA; j_gene: TRBJ2-2; CDR3aa: CASSLTEAGELFF
v_gene: TRBV19; d_gene: TRBD2; abundance: NA; j_gene: TRBJ2-1; CDR3aa: CASGRLAESYNEQFF
v_gene: TRBV12-5; d_gene: TRBD1; abundance: NA; j_gene: TRBJ1-1; CDR3aa: CASGNRGQIEAFF
v_gene: TRBV11-2; d_gene: NA; abundance: few; j_gene: TRBJ1-4; CDR3aa: CASSLARTASVKF
v_gene: TRBV7-9; d_gene: TRBD1; abundance: NA; j_gene: TRBJ2-1; CDR3aa: CASSLEGARNEQFF
v_gene: TRBV11-2; d_gene: TRBD1; abundance: NA; j_gene: TRBJ1-1; CDR3aa: CASSLGTGVMNTEAFF
v_gene: TRBV5-8; d_gene: NA; abundance: NA; j_gene: TRBJ2-7; CDR3aa: CASSLDRSYEQYF
v_gene: TRBV7-9; d_gene: TRBD1; abundance: NA; j_gene: TRBJ1-4; CDR3aa: CASSKTGDNEKLFF
v_gene: TRBV10-3; d_gene: TRBD1; abundance: NA; j_gene: TRBJ2-7; CDR3aa: CAISETGQGAAYEQYF
v_gene: TRBV13; d_gene: NA; abundance: NA; j_gene: TRBJ2-5; CDR3aa: CASSLERRETQYF
v_gene: TRBV10-3; d_gene: TRBD2; abundance: NA; j_gene: TRBJ2-1; CDR3aa: CATGTSGTYNEQFF
v_gene: TRBV19; d_gene: NA; abundance: once; j_gene: TRBJ1-1; CDR3aa: CASRGTEAFF
v_gene: TRBV10-3; d_gene: TRBD1; abundance: NA; j_gene: TRBJ1-2; CDR3aa: CAIRDPTPDRGENYGYTF
v_gene: TRBV19; d_gene: NA; abundance: NA; j_gene: TRBJ1-6; CDR3aa: CASSAVNNSPLHF